This paragraph covers one T cell receptor (beta chain) sequence. What it binds is unknown. The junction shows a germline mismatch at one end, possibly a read error. The source of the sample is a study of blood T cells in healthy people across ages. A sample-barcoded 5' primer and a J-beta primer mix were used in a second PCR of roughly 6 to 11 cycles. Each cDNA molecule was tagged by a template-switch adaptor that had 12 random nucleotides. In TCRdb, the 5' RACE reads were re-called with MiXCR into one record per CDR3 protein. The table records 1.5 million to 2 million distinct CDR3 sequences, about 28% of them present only once. Each sample had at least 6 million PBMCs isolated. Per germline, CDR1 SGHRS and CDR2 YFSETQ. CDR3 size: 14 residues. General study results and limits: Naive CD4+ cells and diversity were both higher in long-lived donors than in aged donors.

V is TRBV5-1 and J is TRBJ2-7, with D unclear. The TCR was taken from a woman aged 25-40 years in good health. Sequencing used blood. CDR3 sequence: CASSWASGPYEQYF. CDR3 DNA sequence: TGCGCTAGCAGCTGGGCCTCGGGCCCCTACGAGCAGTACTTC.